This T cell receptor beta chain emerged from a study of breast tumors, draining lymph nodes, adjacent tissues. The study's findings and limits: Compared with basal-like, luminal-like tumors shared significantly more repertoire with nontumor tissue. Tumor TCR diversity was below lymph nodes but above nontumor tissue.

The lymph nodes were axillary draining lymph nodes from breast cancer patients. TCRdb reprocessed the multiplex PCR reads with MiXCR, giving one entry per CDR3 protein. The sample contains 200,000 to 300,000 distinct CDR3 sequences, around 31% of which appear only once. This clonotype was found many times. The antigen is unknown. Sequencing was performed on axillary lymph node tissue. This receptor was obtained from a female donor with breast cancer. Some clones in this sample may be carry-over from other donors' samples.

The CDR3 nucleotides read TGTGCCAGCAGTTACTCGAGACCGAGGAGGATGAATGAGCAGTTCTTC. Amino acid sequence: CASSYSRPRRMNEQFF. This chain joins TRBV6-5 and TRBJ2-1; tentative D call: TRBD2 (5 bases). V dropped 0 bases and J dropped 7 bases, with 16 bases sitting between them. This CDR3 is 16 amino acids long. Looked up from germline, CDR1 is MNHEY and CDR2 is SVGAGI.